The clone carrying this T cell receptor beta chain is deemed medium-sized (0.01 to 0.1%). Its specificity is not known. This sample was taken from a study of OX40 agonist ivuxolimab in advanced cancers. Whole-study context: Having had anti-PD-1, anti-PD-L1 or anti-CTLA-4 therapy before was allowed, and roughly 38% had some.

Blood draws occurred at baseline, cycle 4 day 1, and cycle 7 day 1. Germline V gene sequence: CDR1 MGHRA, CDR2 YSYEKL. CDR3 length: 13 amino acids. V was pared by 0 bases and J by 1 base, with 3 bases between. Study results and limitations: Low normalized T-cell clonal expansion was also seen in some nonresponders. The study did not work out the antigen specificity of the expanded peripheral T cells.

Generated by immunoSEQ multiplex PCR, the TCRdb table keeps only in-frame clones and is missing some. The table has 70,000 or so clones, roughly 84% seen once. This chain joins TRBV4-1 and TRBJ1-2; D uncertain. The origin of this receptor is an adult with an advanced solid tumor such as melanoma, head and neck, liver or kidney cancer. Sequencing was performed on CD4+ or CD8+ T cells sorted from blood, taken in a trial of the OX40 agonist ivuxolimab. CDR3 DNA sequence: TGCGCCAGCAGCCAAGACGATAACTATGGCTACACCTTC. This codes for CASSQDDNYGYTF.